This T cell receptor (beta chain) was sequenced during a study of blood T cell repertoires in COVID-19. Looking at the study overall: The study drew acute and convalescent COVID-19 samples from the United States, Italy and Spain. PBMCs, B-cell-depleted T cells, or T cells provided the cDNA or gDNA that made up the material.

In the source study's methods: Estimation of nucleated cell counts relied on the amplification of reference gene primers. Using immunoSEQ multiplex PCR, the repertoire was profiled, and TCRdb retains in-frame clones only, with some absent. V and J calls and clone size are copied from that table; D and trimming were computed from the DNA. The table lists 15,000 to 25,000 clones, about 85% of them singletons, with around 31% in the top ten. The CDR3 length is 14 residues. The V gene's germline CDR1 is SGHAT and CDR2 FQDESV (reference sequence). The ends were cut back, 1 base at V and 1 base at J, with 7 bases in the middle.

The sequence was obtained from a human donor with active COVID-19. The donor label of this sample is uncertain. The chain links TRBV11-1 to TRBJ1-1, with unresolved D. Sequenced input: peripheral blood. CDR3 in amino acids: CASSLGPGNTEAFF. CDR3 nucleotides: TGTGCCAGCAGCTTAGGCCCAGGGAACACTGAAGCTTTCTTT.